The present entry profiles one T cell receptor beta chain with its context. Its target is not known. The junction does not match germline at one end; this may be a read error. TCRbeta libraries were built with three rounds of nested PCR, modified from ARM-PCR. MiXCR was run by TCRdb on the multiplex PCR reads, yielding one entry per CDR3 protein. Of 70,000 to 90,000 distinct CDR3 sequences in the sample, roughly 73% are singletons; the top ten hold about 12%. The record originates from a study of tumor and adjacent non-tumor tissue in lung cancer. Study as a whole: Around 4.2 million productive TCRbeta reads were obtained per sample on average. Whole-study findings and limits: Tumor repertoires had a smaller top 100 clone share than normal lung. Higher tumor TCR diversity was associated with shorter survival. TCR diversity was significantly greater in tumor than normal lung tissue.

No cell sorting was done before RNA was extracted from the tissue. The receptor's source is a woman aged 50 to 65 with non-small cell lung cancer. The sequenced sample was lung tumor tissue.

The CDR3 DNA sequence: TGTGCCGGCAGTTATGGAAAATTGGGACAGGGTGCCGGGGAGCTGGTTTTT. Its protein is CAGSYGKLGQGAGELVF. The chain recombines TRBV6-6 with TRBJ2-2; 9 bases agree with TRBD1. The CDR3 totals 17 residues. Germline values: CDR1 MNHNY, CDR2 SVGAGI (reference sequence).